Following are 6 T cell receptor beta chains from one sample sequenced in a study of blood T cells in healthy people across ages. A J-beta primer mix and a sample-barcoded 5' primer were used in a second PCR of about 7 to 12 cycles. TCRdb reprocessed the 5' RACE reads with MiXCR, giving one entry per CDR3 protein. The sample carries 1.5 million to 2 million distinct CDR3 sequences, 30% to 40% recorded once. Specimen: blood. The source is a human donor in good health.

V and J are TRBV25-1 and TRBJ2-7; maybe TRBD1 (5 bases). CDR1 MGHDK and CDR2 SYGVNS come from the germline V gene. This CDR3 comprises 16 residues. With 0 bases removed from V and 1 base from J, the gap between germline ends came to 13 bases. The CDR3 is CASSEYFQGPSYEQYF. CDR3 nucleotides: TGTGCCAGCAGTGAATATTTCCAGGGCCCTTCCTACGAGCAGTACTTC.

CDR3 nucleotide sequence: TGTGCCAGCAGCTCGCGCATCGGGGGACTAGCGGGGGGGAATGAGCAGTTCTTC. Translated, it gives CASSSRIGGLAGGNEQFF. The rearrangement joins TRBV7-2 to TRBJ2-1; 16 bases fit TRBD2. The CDR3 contains 18 residues. Losses at the gene ends were 4 bases for V and 7 bases for J; bases not matched to a gene: 10. CDR1 is SGHTA and CDR2 is FQGNSA in the germline V gene. The full variable domain, its missing parts supplied by reference TRBV7-2 and TRBJ2-1, is GAGVSQSPSNKVTEKGKDVELRCDPISGHTALYWYRQSLGQGLEFLIYFQGNSAPDKSGLPSDRFSAERTGGSVSTLTIQRTQQEDSAVYLCASSSRIGGLAGGNEQFFGPGTRLTVL.

The CDR3 loop is CASSHGGAFPDTQYF. CDR3 in DNA: TGTGCCAGCAGTCACGGGGGGGCGTTCCCAGATACGCAGTATTTT. V usage is TRBV6-2 or TRBV6-3 and J usage is TRBJ2-3; the match to TRBD2 covers 8 bases. There are 15 residues in the CDR3. Germline trimming cut 5 bases from V and 4 bases from J; bases unmatched to any gene: 8. CDR1 and CDR2 (germline): MNHEY, SVGEGT.

This clonotype has only a few counts. Here the CDR3 DNA reads TGCAGCGTTGCGGACAGCGTAGGAAACACTGAAGCTTTCTTT. It translates to CSVADSVGNTEAFF. The chain links TRBV29-1 to TRBJ1-1, with D possibly being TRBD1 (6 bases). V lost 4 bases and J 2 bases, leaving 14 bases between the germline ends. The CDR3 contains 14 residues. Germline V gene sequence: CDR1 SQVTM, CDR2 ANQGSEA.

The gene calls are TRBV20-1 and TRBJ1-2, with 9 bases lining up with TRBD1. V shed 4 bases, J shed 8 bases, and the junction held 8 bases outside the gene matches. Germline V gives CDR1 DFQATT, CDR2 SNEGSKA (reference sequence). The CDR3 totals 13 residues. The CDR3 protein is CSATDRGKRGYTF. CDR3 DNA: TGCAGTGCTACGGACAGGGGAAAACGGGGCTACACCTTC.

V and J are TRBV7-2 and TRBJ2-2, with D unclear. V was pared by 2 bases and J by 6 bases, with 10 bases between. The CDR3 is 14 amino acids. Germline lookup yields CDR1 SGHTA and CDR2 FQGNSA. The chain's CDR3 is CASSLRPSPGELFF. The DNA for the CDR3 is TGTGCCAGCAGCTTACGACCCAGCCCCGGGGAGCTGTTTTTT. The variable domain in full, completed from reference TRBV7-2 and TRBJ2-2, reads GAGVSQSPSNKVTEKGKDVELRCDPISGHTALYWYRQSLGQGLEFLIYFQGNSAPDKSGLPSDRFSAERTGGSVSTLTIQRTQQEDSAVYLCASSLRPSPGELFFGEGSRLTVL.